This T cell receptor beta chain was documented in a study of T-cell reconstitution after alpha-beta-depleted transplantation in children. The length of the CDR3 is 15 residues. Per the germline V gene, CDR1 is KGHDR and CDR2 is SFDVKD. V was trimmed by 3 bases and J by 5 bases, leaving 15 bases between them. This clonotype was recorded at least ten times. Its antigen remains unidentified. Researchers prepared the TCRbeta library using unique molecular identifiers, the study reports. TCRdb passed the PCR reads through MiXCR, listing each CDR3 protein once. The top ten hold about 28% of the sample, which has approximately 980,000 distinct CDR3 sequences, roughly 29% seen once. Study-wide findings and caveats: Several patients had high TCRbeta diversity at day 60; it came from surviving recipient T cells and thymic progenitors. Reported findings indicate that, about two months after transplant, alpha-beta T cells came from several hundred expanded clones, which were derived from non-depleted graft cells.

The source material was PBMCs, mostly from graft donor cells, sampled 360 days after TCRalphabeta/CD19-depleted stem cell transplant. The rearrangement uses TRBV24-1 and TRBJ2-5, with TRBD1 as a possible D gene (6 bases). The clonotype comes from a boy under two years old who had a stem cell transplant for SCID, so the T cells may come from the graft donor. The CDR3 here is CATSDPTGRRETQYF. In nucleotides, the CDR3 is TGTGCCACCAGTGATCCGACAGGTCGGAGGGAGACCCAGTACTTC.